The present T cell receptor beta chain was sequenced within a study of T cell responses to AZD1222 COVID-19 vaccine. Study conclusions and caveats: Targeting of unmutated variant regions was reportedly seen in nearly half of spike-specific TCRs. Donor demographics were predominantly white British with a female majority; clonal diversity may be underestimated.

As to this clone: What it binds is not known.

The method was immunoSEQ multiplex PCR; TCRdb's version includes in-frame clones alone and lacks a portion of them. This sample has over 100,000 clones, with roughly 84% found just once. The sample here was peripheral blood, taken on day 0 of AZD1222 vaccination. This TCR came from an adult in good health.

CDR3 bases: TGTGCCACCAGCAGAGACATGGGGGAGTCCTACAATGAGCAGTTCTTC. It encodes CATSRDMGESYNEQFF. The chain combines TRBV15 with TRBJ2-1; D tentatively reads TRBD1 or TRBD2 (5 bases each). This CDR3 has 16 amino acids. Per the germline V gene, CDR1 is LNHNV and CDR2 is YYDKDF (reference sequence). V lost 0 bases and J 1 base, leaving 10 bases between the germline ends.